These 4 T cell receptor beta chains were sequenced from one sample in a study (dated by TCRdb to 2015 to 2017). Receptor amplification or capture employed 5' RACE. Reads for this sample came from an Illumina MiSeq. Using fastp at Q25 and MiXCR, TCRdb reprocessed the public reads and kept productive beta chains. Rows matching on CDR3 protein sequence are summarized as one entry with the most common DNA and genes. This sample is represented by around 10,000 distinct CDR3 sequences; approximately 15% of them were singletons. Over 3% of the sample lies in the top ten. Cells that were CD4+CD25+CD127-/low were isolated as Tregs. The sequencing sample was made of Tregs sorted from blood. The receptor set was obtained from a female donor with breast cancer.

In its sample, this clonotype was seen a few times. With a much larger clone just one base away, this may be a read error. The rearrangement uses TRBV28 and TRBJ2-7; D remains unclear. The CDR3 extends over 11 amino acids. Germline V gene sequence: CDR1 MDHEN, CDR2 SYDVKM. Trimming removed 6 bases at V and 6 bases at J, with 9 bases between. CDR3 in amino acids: CASSLDAEQYF. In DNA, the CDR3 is TGTGCCAGCAGCCTCGATGCCGAGCAGTACTTC. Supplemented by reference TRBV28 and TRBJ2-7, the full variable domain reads DVKVTQSSRYLVKRTGEKVFLECVQDMDHENMFWYRQDPGLGLRLIYFSYDVKMKEKGDIPEGYSVSREKKERFSLILESASTNQTSMYLCASSLDAEQYFGPGTRLTVT.

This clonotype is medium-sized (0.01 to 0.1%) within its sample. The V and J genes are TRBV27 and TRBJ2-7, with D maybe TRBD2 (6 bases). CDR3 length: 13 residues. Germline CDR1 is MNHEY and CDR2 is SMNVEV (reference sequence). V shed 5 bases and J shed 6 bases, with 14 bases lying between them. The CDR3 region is CASSIRTTSEQYF. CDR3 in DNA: TGTGCCAGCAGTATCCGGACTACTTCCGAGCAGTACTTC.

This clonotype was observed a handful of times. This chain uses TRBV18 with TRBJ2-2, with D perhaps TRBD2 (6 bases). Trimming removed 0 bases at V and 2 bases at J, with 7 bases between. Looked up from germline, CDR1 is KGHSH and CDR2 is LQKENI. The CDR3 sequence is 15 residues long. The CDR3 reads CASSPPGRNTGELFF. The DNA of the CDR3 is TGTGCCAGCTCACCACCCGGGAGAAACACCGGGGAGCTGTTTTTT.

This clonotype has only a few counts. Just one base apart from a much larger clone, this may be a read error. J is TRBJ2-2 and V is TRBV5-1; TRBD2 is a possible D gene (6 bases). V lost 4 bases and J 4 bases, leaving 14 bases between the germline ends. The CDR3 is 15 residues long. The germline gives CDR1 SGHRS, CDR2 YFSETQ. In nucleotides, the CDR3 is TGCGCCAGCAGCGGGTGGCAGGGACTCACCGGGGAGCTGTTTTTT. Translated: CASSGWQGLTGELFF.